The 20 T cell receptor beta chains below come from one sample, sequenced in a study of vaccination and CD4 T cells after COVID-19. Cultured CD4+ T cell DNA was sequenced using the Oncomine TCR Beta short-read assay. Via MiXCR, TCRdb re-called the PCR reads, giving one row per CDR3 protein. The table lists 10,000 to 15,000 distinct CDR3 sequences, 55% to 65% of them singletons, with more than 9.5% in the top ten. Antigen specificity for these receptors is unknown. The treatment was: roughly 10-day PBMC culture with coronavirus spike peptide pools or control peptides (ViraFEST assay). Source material: CD4+ T cells from blood, cultured in vitro. Every receptor here comes from a human donor who had recovered from COVID-19.

This sequence joins TRBV21-1 and TRBJ2-3; TRBD1 was called by the table and not checked on the DNA. TRBV21-1 is a known pseudogene. CDR3 length equals 17 residues. For the CDR3, the DNA is TGTGCCAGCAGCAAAAGGGACGGTCCAGACGAGGGAGATACGCAGTATTTT. It translates to CASSKRDGPDEGDTQYF.

J is TRBJ1-4 and V is TRBV7-2, with 7 bases identical to TRBD1. CDR3 length: 15 amino acids. Trimming at V came to 5 bases and at J to 3 bases, leaving 6 bases not matched to a gene. From germline, CDR1 is SGHTA and CDR2 FQGNSA. CDR3 DNA: TGTGCCAGCAGCAGATGGACAGGAGCTAATGAAAAACTGTTTTTT. This translates into CASSRWTGANEKLFF.

V usage is TRBV7-2 and J usage is TRBJ1-5; unclear D gene. V lost 2 bases to trimming and J lost 4 bases, with 9 bases between them. Germline assignment: CDR1 SGHTA and CDR2 FQGNSA. The CDR3 is 14 amino acids. Here the CDR3 DNA reads TGTGCCAGCAGCTTAAAGGGCCAAAATCAGCCCCAGCATTTT. It translates to CASSLKGQNQPQHF.

The chain joins TRBV11-3 to TRBJ2-2; D ambiguous. CDR3 length equals 13 residues. V lost 5 bases and J lost 6, with 10 bases in between. Germline CDR1 SGHNT, CDR2 YENEEA. The CDR3 nucleotides read TGTGCCAGCAGCCCCCGTGTGGCCGGGGAGCTGTTTTTT. It encodes CASSPRVAGELFF.

This clonotype was observed a handful of times. The chain joins TRBV7-2 to TRBJ2-5, with 12 bases that match TRBD2. Germline assignment: CDR1 SGHTA and CDR2 FQGNSA. V lost 7 bases and J lost 5; bases outside the gene matches: 8. CDR3 size: 15 residues. CDR3 DNA: TGTGCCAGCAAGCTAGCGGGGGGGCTTTACGAGACCCAGTACTTC. Translation: CASKLAGGLYETQYF.

This clonotype appeared a single time. The rearrangement joins TRBV7-9 to TRBJ1-1; D remains ambiguous. The CDR3 has 12 residues. Germline CDR1 is SEHNR and CDR2 is FQNEAQ (reference sequence). Between the trimmed V and J ends, which lost 3 bases and 2 bases, there was a span of 4 bases. The CDR3, as DNA: TGTGCCAGCAGCTTGTCAAACACTGAAGCTTTCTTT. It yields the protein CASSLSNTEAFF.

This clonotype was detected a few times. This chain connects TRBV12-3 or TRBV12-4 to TRBJ1-2; D gene ambiguous. V gave up 2 bases and J gave up 5 bases, with 9 bases separating them. The CDR3 has 13 residues. DNA of the CDR3: TGTGCCAGCAGTTTAAGTGGAGGATATGGCTACACCTTC. Its translation is CASSLSGGYGYTF.

This clonotype has more than one count but fewer than ten. The CDR3: CAWSRQIRRYEQYF. CDR3 DNA sequence: TGTGCCTGGAGCCGACAGATCAGGCGCTACGAGCAGTACTTC. The chain combines TRBV30 with TRBJ2-7; a weak D match, TRBD1 (5 bases). The germline V gene has CDR1 GTSNPN and CDR2 SVGIG (reference sequence). This CDR3 is built from 14 residues. The V and J ends lost 3 bases and 3 bases respectively, with 15 bases between them.

The chain recombines TRBV6-2 or TRBV6-3 with TRBJ2-1; D not certain. CDR1 is MNHEY, CDR2 SVGEGT, per germline. Trimming left V 7 bases short and J 12 bases short, with 19 bases between. There are 13 residues in the CDR3. CDR3 protein: CASTLQEVGSQFF. Here the CDR3 DNA reads TGTGCCAGCACCCTCCAAGAAGTCGGGTCGCAGTTCTTC.

About this clonotype: Because the CDR3 is missing its conserved closing phenylalanine or tryptophan, this is likely a read error. The chain uses TRBV7-2 and TRBJ2-1; D is perhaps TRBD2 (7 bases). The ends were cut back, 5 bases at V and 6 bases at J, with 17 bases in the middle. The germline V gene encodes CDR1 SGHTA and CDR2 FQGNSA. The CDR3 has 15 residues. The CDR3 is CASSRGRGGPNEQFL. The DNA of the CDR3 is TGTGCCAGCAGCCGGGGGAGGGGGGGGCCCAATGAGCAGTTCCTC.

The chain has TRBV5-4 and TRBJ2-1, with D possibly being TRBD2 (6 bases). CDR3 length: 16 residues. Trimming shortened V by 1 base and J by 0 bases, and 11 bases separated the two germline ends. Germline V CDR1 and CDR2: SGHNT, YYREEE (reference sequence). CDR3 coding DNA: TGTGCCAGCAGCTTGAAGGGGAGGCGCTCCTACAATGAGCAGTTCTTC. Translating it yields CASSLKGRRSYNEQFF.

J is TRBJ1-1 and V is TRBV7-3, with D possibly TRBD1 on 5 matching bases. Germline V CDR1 and CDR2: SGHTA, FQGTGA. The V and J ends lost 6 bases and 2 bases respectively, with 10 bases between them. This CDR3 has 13 residues. The chain's CDR3 is CASSPGTNTEAFF. The CDR3 DNA reads TGTGCCAGCAGTCCAGGGACTAACACTGAAGCTTTCTTT.

The CDR3 region has the DNA TGTGCCAGCAGTCCCTGGGGCCCGGGGGCGAAGAATACGCAGTATTTT. It encodes CASSPWGPGAKNTQYF. V gene TRBV7-9 combines with J gene TRBJ2-3, with D perhaps assigned TRBD1 or TRBD2 (6 bases each). Germline V CDR1 and CDR2: SEHNR, FQNEAQ (reference sequence). This CDR3 spans 16 amino acids. Trimming shortened V by 6 bases and J by 7 bases, and 23 bases separated the two germline ends.

This clonotype was detected a few times. The chain combines TRBV2 with TRBJ2-2; possibly TRBD2 for D (5 bases). From germline, CDR1 is SNHLY and CDR2 FYNNEI. The CDR3 is made up of 14 amino acids. Trimming took off 6 bases at V and 0 bases at J, with 8 bases between the two ends. For the CDR3, the DNA is TGTGCCAGCAGGATACTAGCGAACACCGGGGAGCTGTTTTTT. This codes for CASRILANTGELFF.

The V call is TRBV7-2, the J call TRBJ1-2; weak D call: TRBD1 (6 bases). This CDR3 contains 13 residues. V was shortened by 1 base and J by 8 bases, with 11 bases between the two germline ends. Germline loops: CDR1 SGHTA, CDR2 FQGNSA. CDR3 coding DNA: TGTGCCAGCAGCTTAGGGAGGGGGTACGGCTACACCTTC. Protein: CASSLGRGYGYTF.

This chain joins TRBV6-2 or TRBV6-3 and TRBJ2-5; D possibly corresponds to TRBD1 (5 bases). Germline values: CDR1 MNHEY, CDR2 SVGEGT. The CDR3 length is 14 residues. Trimming pared 2 bases from V and 2 bases from J, leaving 9 bases between. The CDR3 DNA follows: TGTGCCAGCAGTTACCGGGCAGGGCAAGAGACCCAGTACTTC. Translating it yields CASSYRAGQETQYF.

This clonotype has only a few counts. The gene calls are TRBV7-2 and TRBJ2-7; tentatively, D is TRBD1 (5 bases). The germline gives CDR1 SGHTA, CDR2 FQGNSA. The CDR3 runs to 15 residues. V lost 0 bases and J lost 1, with 10 bases in between. The DNA of the CDR3 is TGTGCCAGCAGCTTAGCGGGGCACCCTTCCTACGAGCAGTACTTC. It encodes CASSLAGHPSYEQYF.

The J gene is TRBJ1-1, the V gene TRBV10-1; 7 bases map to TRBD1. V shed 3 bases, J shed 1 base, and the junction held 8 bases outside the gene matches. Germline CDR1 reads WNHNN; CDR2 reads SYGVQD (reference sequence). The CDR3 runs to 16 residues. CDR3 sequence reads: CASSDAGTAKNTEAFF. The DNA of the CDR3 is TGCGCCAGCAGTGATGCCGGGACAGCGAAGAACACTGAAGCTTTCTTT.

The chain is built from TRBV29-1 and TRBJ1-1; TRBD1 is a possible D gene (5 bases). Per germline, CDR1 SQVTM and CDR2 ANQGSEA. Between the trimmed V and J ends, which lost 5 bases and 5 bases, there was a span of 9 bases. The CDR3 totals 11 residues. For the CDR3, the DNA is TGCAGCGTTCGCAGGGCTACTGAAGCTTTCTTT. As protein: CSVRRATEAFF.

V gene TRBV29-1 combines with J gene TRBJ2-1; D might be TRBD2 (8 bases). The CDR3 length is 16 residues. From germline, CDR1 is SQVTM and CDR2 ANQGSEA. V was cut by 5 bases and J by 7 bases, with 24 bases left in between. The CDR3 DNA is TGCAGCGTTTGGGGACAGCACCGGGAGGGAATAAATGAGCAGTTCTTC. It translates to CSVWGQHREGINEQFF.